This T cell receptor beta chain appears in the sequencing data of a study of response to subunit inactivated influenza vaccine. Using its own MiXCR run on the RT-PCR reads, TCRdb lists one record per CDR3 protein. The sample lists some 640,000 distinct CDR3 sequences; 11% to 15% were seen once. This clonotype showed up just a few times. The TCR originated in a man between 45 and 60 years old who received an inactivated influenza vaccine. The sequenced sample was PBMCs from blood, obtained 14 days before vaccination.

DNA of the CDR3: TGTGCCAGCAGTTTATCGATGGGGAGTGGCTACACCTTC. Encoded protein: CASSLSMGSGYTF. The chain is built from TRBV27 and TRBJ1-2; D is undetermined. The CDR3 is made up of 13 amino acids. Trimming cost V 0 bases and J 7 bases, with 9 bases left between them. Germline CDR1 reads MNHEY; CDR2 reads SMNVEV (reference sequence).